The 27 T cell receptor beta chains in this list originate from one sample, sequenced in a study of OX40 agonist ivuxolimab in advanced cancers. Profiling relied on immunoSEQ multiplex PCR, and the TCRdb table lists in-frame clones only, not all of them. This table holds 50,000 to 85,000 clones, 75% to 90% found once. This material consisted of CD4+ or CD8+ T cells sorted from blood, taken in a trial of the OX40 agonist ivuxolimab. The receptors derive from an adult with an advanced solid tumor such as melanoma, head and neck, liver or kidney cancer.

The rearrangement links TRBV7-3 to TRBJ1-1, with a weak D call TRBD1 (5 bases). This CDR3 has 14 residues. Germline CDR1 SGHTA, CDR2 FQGTGA. Deletions cut 5 bases from V and 4 bases from J, with 14 bases between. The CDR3 DNA sequence: TGTGCCAGCAGCCCTACGGGGGGACGCACTGAAGCTTTCTTT. Translation gives CASSPTGGRTEAFF.

V is TRBV19 and J is TRBJ1-5, with 10 bases matching TRBD1. Germline CDR1 reads LNHDA; CDR2 reads SQIVND (reference sequence). This CDR3 has 16 residues. V trimming: 6 bases; J trimming: 2 bases; junction bases outside the gene matches: 7. The CDR3 loop is CASRDRGAARNQPQHF. CDR3 bases: TGTGCCAGTAGGGACAGGGGGGCCGCTCGCAATCAGCCCCAGCATTTT.

V usage is TRBV7-9 and J usage is TRBJ1-1; D unresolved. Trimming left V 5 bases short and J 3 bases short, with 16 bases between. This CDR3 comprises 15 residues. Germline CDR1 is SEHNR and CDR2 is FQNEAQ (reference sequence). The CDR3, as DNA: TGTGCCAGCAGCCCCAGGCTGGGCTCAGACACTGAAGCTTTCTTT. It is translated as CASSPRLGSDTEAFF.

This rearrangement joins TRBV25-1 to TRBJ1-6; D not certain. Germline CDR1 MGHDK, CDR2 SYGVNS. The CDR3 is made up of 14 amino acids. V was trimmed by 2 bases and J by 6 bases, leaving 8 bases between them. The CDR3 sequence is CASSEGSSNSPLHF. Written as DNA, the CDR3 is TGTGCCAGCAGTGAAGGCAGCTCTAATTCACCCCTCCACTTT.

CDR3 residues: CASSFNPGLSYEQYF. The CDR3 coding sequence is TGTGCCAGCAGCTTTAATCCGGGACTTTCCTACGAGCAGTACTTC. The chain employs TRBV7-2 and TRBJ2-7; tentatively, D is TRBD2 (6 bases). V shed 3 bases and J shed 1 base, with 13 bases lying between them. The CDR3 is 15 amino acids. Germline CDR1 reads SGHTA; CDR2 reads FQGNSA. The full variable domain, its missing parts supplied by reference TRBV7-2 and TRBJ2-7, is GAGVSQSPSNKVTEKGKDVELRCDPISGHTALYWYRQSLGQGLEFLIYFQGNSAPDKSGLPSDRFSAERTGGSVSTLTIQRTQQEDSAVYLCASSFNPGLSYEQYFGPGTRLTVT.

V is TRBV5-1 and J is TRBJ2-1; no clear D. The germline V gene has CDR1 SGHRS and CDR2 YFSETQ. V was pared by 4 bases and J by 9 bases, with 11 bases between. The CDR3 covers 12 residues. In nucleotides, the CDR3 is TGCGCCAGCAGCCTATTCGTGGGTGAGCAGTTCTTC. Amino acids: CASSLFVGEQFF.

The chain combines TRBV7-9 with TRBJ2-5; no definite D call. The CDR3 extends over 15 amino acids. Trimming left V 4 bases short and J 3 bases short, with 15 bases between. Germline V lookup: CDR1 SEHNR, CDR2 FQNEAQ (reference sequence). The CDR3 nucleotides read TGTGCCAGCAGCTCCTACCACACGGGCGAAGAGACCCAGTACTTC. It translates to CASSSYHTGEETQYF.

The genes are TRBV6-5 and TRBJ2-7; no clear D gene. Trimming shortened V by 8 bases and J by 0 bases, and 14 bases separated the two germline ends. This CDR3 is 14 amino acids long. Germline V gives CDR1 MNHEY, CDR2 SVGAGI. CDR3 DNA sequence: TGTGCCAGCGCTGAGTCACTACTCTCCTACGAGCAGTACTTC. Translated, it gives CASAESLLSYEQYF.

This chain connects TRBV28 to TRBJ2-7, with TRBD1 as a possible D gene (6 bases). This CDR3 spans 18 amino acids. Trimming removed 2 bases at V and 2 bases at J, with 22 bases between. Germline CDR1 reads MDHEN; CDR2 reads SYDVKM. In DNA, the CDR3 is TGTGCCAGCAGTTTACTCGCCAGGGGCGTCCCTTATACCTACGAGCAGTACTTC. This encodes CASSLLARGVPYTYEQYF.

The chain combines TRBV7-2 with TRBJ2-1; tentative D call: TRBD2 (6 bases). The CDR3 length is 17 residues. Germline loops: CDR1 SGHTA, CDR2 FQGNSA. Trimming took off 3 bases at V and 8 bases at J, with 23 bases between the two ends. CDR3 region: CASSFLPPGLLMDEQFF. The CDR3 nucleotides read TGTGCCAGCAGCTTTCTACCCCCGGGACTCCTCATGGATGAGCAGTTCTTC.

The chain uses TRBV7-9 and TRBJ1-5; TRBD1 matches at 12 bases. CDR3 length: 15 amino acids. V was clipped by 5 bases and J by 7 bases; unmatched bases: 6. Germline V CDR1 and CDR2: SEHNR, FQNEAQ (reference sequence). CDR3 DNA sequence: TGTGCCAGCAGCGGGCCCGGGACAGGGGGCCAGCCCCAGCATTTT. This sequence encodes CASSGPGTGGQPQHF. Combining the CDR3 with reference TRBV7-9 and TRBJ1-5 gives the whole variable domain DTGVSQNPRHKITKRGQNVTFRCDPISEHNRLYWYRQTLGQGPEFLTYFQNEAQLEKSRLLSDRFSAERPKGSFSTLEIQRTEQGDSAMYLCASSGPGTGGQPQHFGDGTRLSIL.

This sequence joins TRBV28 and TRBJ2-7; D perhaps matches TRBD1 (6 bases). Trimming stripped 4 bases from V and 3 bases from J, with 16 bases between. CDR1 and CDR2 from the germline V gene are MDHEN and SYDVKM. This CDR3 comprises 15 residues. CDR3: CASSSAPGDIYEQYF. In DNA form, the CDR3 reads TGTGCCAGCAGTTCTGCCCCAGGGGACATCTACGAGCAGTACTTC.

The rearrangement joins TRBV18 to TRBJ1-2; 8 bases match TRBD1. This CDR3 is 12 amino acids long. CDR1 is KGHSH, CDR2 LQKENI, per germline. The V segment lost 4 bases and the J segment 7 bases; nucleotides outside the gene matches: 2. CDR3 nucleotide sequence: TGTGCCAGCTCACGACAGGGGTCTGGCTACACCTTC. Protein: CASSRQGSGYTF.

This chain joins TRBV10-1 and TRBJ2-1, with 10 bases that match TRBD2. Germline V gene sequence: CDR1 WNHNN, CDR2 SYGVQD (reference sequence). Unmatched junction bases numbered 4, after V lost 5 bases and J lost 6 bases. The CDR3 is made up of 14 amino acids. CDR3 amino acids: CASSLAGVGNEQFF. The CDR3 nucleotides are TGCGCCAGCAGTCTAGCGGGAGTCGGCAATGAGCAGTTCTTC.

This chain connects TRBV9 to TRBJ2-2; D is undetermined. The CDR3 covers 17 residues. Per the germline V gene, CDR1 is SGDLS and CDR2 is YYNGEE. Between the trimmed V and J ends, which lost 1 base and 2 bases, there was a span of 15 bases. CDR3 nucleotide sequence: TGTGCCAGCAGCGTAAGGTCGGCAGGTCCTAACACCGGGGAGCTGTTTTTT. As protein: CASSVRSAGPNTGELFF.

As DNA, the CDR3 is TGCGCCAGCAGCTTGGGGGGGCTTAACAATGAGCAGTTCTTC. It encodes CASSLGGLNNEQFF. V and J are TRBV5-1 and TRBJ2-1, with D maybe TRBD1 (6 bases). The V gene's germline CDR1 is SGHRS and CDR2 YFSETQ. The CDR3 extends over 14 amino acids. The V end was cut by 0 bases, the J end by 5 bases, with 9 bases between.

By sample fraction, this clone is medium-sized. This chain connects TRBV10-3 to TRBJ1-4; TRBD1 might be the D (6 bases). CDR3 length equals 14 residues. Germline values: CDR1 ENHRY, CDR2 SYGVKD. V was cut by 11 bases and J by 4 bases, with 17 bases left in between. In nucleotides, the CDR3 is TGTGCCGTAGGAGGGGGGCAGGTTAATGAAAAACTGTTTTTT. It specifies CAVGGGQVNEKLFF.

This clone was seen only once. V and J are TRBV19 and TRBJ2-3, with D perhaps given as TRBD1 or TRBD2 (5 bases each). Trimming shortened V by 5 bases and J by 6 bases, and 18 bases separated the two germline ends. CDR3 length: 15 residues. Germline assignment: CDR1 LNHDA and CDR2 SQIVND (reference sequence). This CDR3 reads CASSATRWGYDTQYF. The DNA for the CDR3 is TGTGCCAGTAGTGCGACCCGGTGGGGGTATGATACGCAGTATTTT.

Here the CDR3 reads CASSLGQYEQYF. The CDR3 bases are TGTGCCAGCAGTCTAGGACAGTACGAGCAGTACTTC. The rearrangement uses TRBV5-5 and TRBJ2-7, with D perhaps matching TRBD1 (6 bases). The CDR3 length is 12 residues. Deletions cut 5 bases from V and 4 bases from J, with 10 bases between. CDR1 and CDR2 from the germline V gene are SGHKS and YYEKEE (reference sequence).

V gene TRBV20-1 combines with J gene TRBJ2-3; no definite D call. Germline V gene data show CDR1 as DFQATT and CDR2 as SNEGSKA (reference sequence). CDR3 length equals 11 residues. Trimming pared 6 bases from V and 5 bases from J, leaving 9 bases between. The CDR3 bases are TGCAGTGCCTCAACGGGAGATACGCAGTATTTT. It specifies CSASTGDTQYF.

The gene calls are TRBV19 and TRBJ1-1; TRBD1 matches 10 bases. Germline loops: CDR1 LNHDA, CDR2 SQIVND (reference sequence). This CDR3 comprises 15 residues. V shed 3 bases and J 2 bases; nucleotides not matched to a gene: 3. CDR3 coding DNA: TGTGCCAGTAGTATGAGGGACAGGGGAAACACTGAAGCTTTCTTT. It is translated as CASSMRDRGNTEAFF.

The chain has TRBV18 and TRBJ2-3; D call uncertain. CDR3 length: 16 residues. CDR1 KGHSH and CDR2 LQKENI come from the germline V gene. The V end was cut by 1 base, the J end by 6 bases, with 17 bases between. CDR3 sequence: CASSPLGPPVLDTQYF. The CDR3 DNA reads as TGTGCCAGCTCACCACTCGGCCCTCCCGTTTTGGATACGCAGTATTTT.

The CDR3, as DNA: TGTGCCTGGAGTGTGAAGAGGGGGAACTATGGCTACACCTTC. Its protein product is CAWSVKRGNYGYTF. This chain links TRBV30 with TRBJ1-2; TRBD1 might be the D (6 bases). This CDR3 has 14 amino acids. V was clipped by 0 bases and J by 2 bases, with 10 bases between them. Germline CDR1 reads GTSNPN; CDR2 reads SVGIG (reference sequence).

V usage is TRBV5-1 and J usage is TRBJ2-1; D might be TRBD1 (5 bases). V was pared by 2 bases and J by 5 bases, with 11 bases between. This CDR3 has 14 residues. Germline V gene sequence: CDR1 SGHRS, CDR2 YFSETQ. The CDR3 region is CASSFQGTNNEQFF. The CDR3 DNA follows: TGCGCCAGCAGCTTCCAGGGTACCAACAATGAGCAGTTCTTC.

The chain has TRBV28 and TRBJ2-4; 10 positions match TRBD2. The trim removed 2 bases at V and 5 bases at J, leaving 6 bases unmatched. Germline lookup yields CDR1 MDHEN and CDR2 SYDVKM. This CDR3 is built from 16 residues. This CDR3 reads CASSLGSGGGQNIQYF. As DNA, the CDR3 is TGTGCCAGCAGTTTAGGGAGCGGGGGGGGCCAAAACATTCAGTACTTC.

The sample holds a few counts of this clone. V gene TRBV18 combines with J gene TRBJ1-1, with D hard to call. Germline V gives CDR1 KGHSH, CDR2 LQKENI. V was cut by 1 base and J by 3 bases, with 3 bases left in between. The length of the CDR3 is 12 residues. The CDR3 DNA is TGTGCCAGCTCACCACTTCACACTGAAGCTTTCTTT. Protein product: CASSPLHTEAFF.

This clone has only a few counts. V and J are TRBV7-8 and TRBJ1-2; 8 nucleotides match TRBD1. The CDR3 loop spans 16 amino acids. The germline V gene has CDR1 SGHVS and CDR2 FQNEAQ. J gave up 1 base and V 3 bases, and 7 bases lay outside the gene matches. CDR3 DNA sequence: TGTGCCAGCAGCTTTTCCGGCAGGGGGCATAACTATGGCTACACCTTC. As protein: CASSFSGRGHNYGYTF.